The rows below give T cell receptor beta chains drawn from one sample of a study of T cells after yellow fever vaccination. TCRdb reanalysed the 5' RACE reads using MiXCR and keeps one entry per CDR3 protein. This sample has about 300,000 distinct CDR3 sequences, with 3% to 4.5% found just once. Specimen: PBMCs, collected 5 days after the yellow fever booster vaccination. All receptors come from a man aged 18 to 30 who received the YFV17D yellow fever vaccine. CDR3s include the opening cysteine and the closing phenylalanine or tryptophan. The D gene is left open where the match is weak. For some rows the clone size is stated as once, few or many, or as a class when expanded; others skip it.

abundance	v_gene	d_gene	j_gene	CDR3aa	CDR3nt
many	TRBV20-1	.	TRBJ1-2	CSARTRTGEGYTF	TGCAGTGCTAGAACCCGGACTGGAGAGGGCTACACCTTC
few	TRBV5-6	TRBD2	TRBJ2-2	CASSRRTSGSYTGELFF	TGTGCCAGCAGCCGGAGGACTAGCGGATCTTACACCGGGGAGCTGTTTTTT
few	TRBV5-1	.	TRBJ1-5	CASSITGSWLQPQHF	TGCGCCAGCAGCATAACGGGGTCGTGGCTTCAGCCCCAGCATTTT
many	TRBV7-2	TRBD1	TRBJ2-1	CASSYSRQGRNEQFF	TGTGCCAGCAGCTACAGCCGACAGGGTCGCAATGAGCAGTTCTTC
many	TRBV7-9	.	TRBJ2-1	CASSPLPPSYNEQFF	TGTGCCAGCAGTCCCTTACCCCCGTCCTACAATGAGCAGTTCTTC
many	TRBV5-1	.	TRBJ2-5	CASSLGRELQETQYF	TGCGCCAGCAGCTTGGGCAGGGAGTTACAAGAGACCCAGTACTTC
.	TRBV5-5	.	TRBJ1-3	CASSLFPTGSGNTIYF	TGTGCCAGCAGCTTGTTCCCTACAGGCTCTGGAAACACCATATATTTT
many	TRBV7-2	.	TRBJ1-1	CASSFNRDKAFF	TGTGCCAGCAGCTTTAACCGGGACAAAGCTTTCTTT
few	TRBV12-3/TRBV12-4	TRBD1	TRBJ1-2	CASSKQQGDHGYTF	TGTGCCAGCAGCAAACAACAGGGGGACCATGGCTACACCTTC
many	TRBV10-3	TRBD2	TRBJ2-1	CAISSGGRDEQFF	TGTGCCATCAGTAGCGGGGGGCGGGATGAGCAGTTCTTC
few	TRBV24-1	.	TRBJ2-3	CATSGWVSDTQYF	TGTGCCACCAGTGGATGGGTGTCAGATACGCAGTATTTT
many	TRBV4-3	.	TRBJ1-5	CASSQDGKGNQPQHF	TGCGCCAGCAGCCAAGATGGCAAGGGCAATCAGCCCCAGCATTTT
.	TRBV11-1	.	TRBJ2-7	CASSLYGSYEQYF	TGTGCCAGCAGCTTATATGGCTCCTACGAGCAGTACTTC
many	TRBV19	.	TRBJ1-2	CASKADGYTF	TGTGCCAGTAAGGCGGATGGCTACACCTTC
.	TRBV27	.	TRBJ2-3	CASSLNPLVPTDTQYF	TGTGCCAGCAGTCTTAACCCCCTAGTGCCCACAGATACGCAGTATTTT
few	TRBV7-2	.	TRBJ2-2	CASSQRGPTTGELFF	TGTGCCAGCAGCCAAAGGGGTCCTACCACCGGGGAGCTGTTTTTT
.	TRBV13	.	TRBJ1-1	CASSLFTRTMNTEAFF	TGTGCCAGCAGCTTATTCACACGGACCATGAACACTGAAGCTTTCTTT
many	TRBV14	TRBD2	TRBJ2-3	CASSQRPGLAGTTDTQYF	TGTGCCAGCAGCCAGCGCCCCGGACTAGCGGGGACCACAGATACGCAGTATTTT
many	TRBV29-1	.	TRBJ2-3	CSVLPLASGTDTQYF	TGCAGCGTACTACCACTAGCCTCTGGCACAGATACGCAGTATTTT
many	TRBV29-1	.	TRBJ2-2	CSADSVTGELFF	TGCAGCGCAGACAGCGTCACCGGGGAGCTGTTTTTT
many	TRBV12-3/TRBV12-4	TRBD2	TRBJ2-1	CASSLRLAEYNEQFF	TGTGCCAGCAGTTTACGACTAGCGGAGTACAATGAGCAGTTCTTC
.	TRBV27	.	TRBJ1-5	CASSPRGEEPQHF	TGTGCCAGCAGTCCCCGGGGGGAGGAGCCCCAGCATTTT
many	TRBV7-9	TRBD1	TRBJ1-3	CASSFSEGAWSGNTIYF	TGTGCCAGCAGCTTCTCCGAGGGGGCATGGAGTGGAAACACCATATATTTT
few	TRBV12-3/TRBV12-4	.	TRBJ2-3	CASRPGRGSTDTQYF	TGTGCCAGCAGGCCCGGGCGCGGTAGCACAGATACGCAGTATTTT
.	TRBV5-5	.	TRBJ1-5	CASSPRRQVNQPQHF	TGTGCCAGCAGCCCTCGGAGGCAAGTCAATCAGCCCCAGCATTTT
many	TRBV10-2	.	TRBJ2-3	CASSELGGAGTDTQYF	TGCGCCAGCAGTGAGTTGGGGGGGGCCGGTACAGATACGCAGTATTTT
.	TRBV5-1	.	TRBJ1-6	CASSPPTGTVNSPLHF	TGCGCCAGCAGCCCCCCCACCGGGACGGTAAATTCACCCCTCCACTTT
few	TRBV4-1	.	TRBJ2-1	CASSQGTTRVGVYNEQFF	TGCGCCAGCAGCCAAGGTACTACCAGGGTCGGGGTATACAATGAGCAGTTCTTC
few	TRBV10-1	TRBD2	TRBJ2-3	CASSGKGLALGDTQYF	TGCGCCAGCAGTGGCAAGGGACTAGCGTTAGGAGATACGCAGTATTTT
few	TRBV7-8	.	TRBJ2-1	CASSTLNRGQGEQFF	TGTGCCAGCAGTACTCTAAATAGGGGTCAGGGTGAGCAGTTCTTC
many	TRBV12-3/TRBV12-4	.	TRBJ2-7	CASSFGGRRSEQYF	TGTGCCAGCAGTTTTGGGGGAAGGAGGTCCGAGCAGTACTTC
.	TRBV9	.	TRBJ2-7	CASSVSGGGVGEQYF	TGTGCCAGCAGCGTTAGTGGCGGAGGTGTGGGCGAGCAGTACTTC
many	TRBV9	.	TRBJ2-3	CASSVVGSNTDTQYF	TGTGCCAGCAGCGTAGTCGGAAGTAACACAGATACGCAGTATTTT
few	TRBV9	.	TRBJ1-6	CASTGASYNSPLHF	TGTGCCAGCACCGGGGCTTCCTATAATTCACCCCTCCACTTT
.	TRBV5-6	.	TRBJ1-4	CASSWGTGGKLFF	TGTGCCAGCAGCTGGGGGACGGGGGGAAAACTGTTTTTT
many	TRBV4-3	TRBD1	TRBJ1-6	CASSLTGTGSDSPLHF	TGCGCCAGCAGCCTAACCGGGACAGGGAGCGATTCACCCCTCCACTTT
many	TRBV11-2	.	TRBJ2-1	CASSTHGEQFF	TGTGCCAGCAGCACCCACGGTGAGCAGTTCTTC
few	TRBV14	TRBD2	TRBJ2-2	CASSPFRTSGGYGELFF	TGTGCCAGCAGCCCGTTTCGGACTAGCGGAGGTTACGGGGAGCTGTTTTTT
many	TRBV7-6	.	TRBJ1-1	CASSRTQGGAEAFF	TGTGCCAGCAGCCGTACTCAGGGTGGGGCTGAAGCTTTCTTT
few	TRBV6-5	.	TRBJ1-6	CASSSTESNSPLHF	TGTGCCAGCAGTTCCACGGAAAGTAATTCACCCCTCCACTTT